This T cell receptor beta chain was profiled in a study of blood T cells in healthy people across ages. Findings and limits, study-wide: A strong correlation was found between TCR beta diversity and the percentage of naive T cells.

A second PCR, run for about 7 to 11 cycles, used a sample-barcoded 5' primer plus a J-beta primer mix. Each CDR3 protein is one row after TCRdb ran MiXCR on the 5' RACE reads. The sample contains around 710,000 distinct CDR3 sequences, roughly 47% of which appear only once. PBMCs, at least 7 million per sample, were isolated. This clonotype was seen a handful of times. Antigen: not known. V lost 9 bases, J lost 3 bases, and 5 bases lay in between. Germline V CDR1 and CDR2: ENHRY, SYGVKD. The CDR3 sequence is 10 residues long. This chain joins TRBV10-3 and TRBJ1-2; no definite D call. The sequenced sample consisted of blood. The clonotype comes from a woman aged 60-70 years in good health. The CDR3 coding sequence is TGTGCCATAAGAGACTATGGCTACACCTTC. Translation: CAIRDYGYTF.